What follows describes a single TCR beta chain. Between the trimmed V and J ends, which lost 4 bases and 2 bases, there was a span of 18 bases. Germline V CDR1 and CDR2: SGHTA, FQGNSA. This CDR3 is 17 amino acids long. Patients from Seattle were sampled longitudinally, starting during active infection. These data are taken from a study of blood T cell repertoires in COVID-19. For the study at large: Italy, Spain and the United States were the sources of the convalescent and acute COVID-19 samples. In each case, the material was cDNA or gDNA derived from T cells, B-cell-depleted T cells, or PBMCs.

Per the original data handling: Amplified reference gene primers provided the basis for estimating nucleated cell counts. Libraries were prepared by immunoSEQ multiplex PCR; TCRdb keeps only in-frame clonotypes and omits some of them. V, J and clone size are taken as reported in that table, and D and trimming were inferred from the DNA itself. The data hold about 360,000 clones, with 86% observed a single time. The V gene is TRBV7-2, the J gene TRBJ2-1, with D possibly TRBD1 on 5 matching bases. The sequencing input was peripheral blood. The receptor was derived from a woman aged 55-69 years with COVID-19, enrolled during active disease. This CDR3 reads CASSSGRPGITYNEQFF. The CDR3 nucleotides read TGTGCCAGCAGCTCCGGTCGCCCAGGGATAACCTACAATGAGCAGTTCTTC.